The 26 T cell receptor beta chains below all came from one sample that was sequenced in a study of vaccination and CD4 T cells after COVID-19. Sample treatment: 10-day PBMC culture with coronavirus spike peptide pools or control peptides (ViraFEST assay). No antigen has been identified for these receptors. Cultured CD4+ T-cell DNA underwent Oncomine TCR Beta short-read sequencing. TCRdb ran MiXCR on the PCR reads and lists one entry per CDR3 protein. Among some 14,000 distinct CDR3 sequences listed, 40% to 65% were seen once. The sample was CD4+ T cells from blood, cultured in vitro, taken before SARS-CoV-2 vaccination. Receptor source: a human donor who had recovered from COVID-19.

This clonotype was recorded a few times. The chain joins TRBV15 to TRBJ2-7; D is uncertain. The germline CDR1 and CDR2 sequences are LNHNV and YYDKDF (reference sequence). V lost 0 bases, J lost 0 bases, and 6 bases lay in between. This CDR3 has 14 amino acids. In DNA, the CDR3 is TGTGCCACCAGCAGAGAGTATGGCTCCTACGAGCAGTACTTC. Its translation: CATSREYGSYEQYF.

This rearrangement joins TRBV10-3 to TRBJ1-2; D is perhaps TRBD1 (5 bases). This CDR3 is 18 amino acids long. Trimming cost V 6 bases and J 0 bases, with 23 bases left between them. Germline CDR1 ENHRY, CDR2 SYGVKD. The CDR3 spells CAIRNRTRRNDTNYGYTF. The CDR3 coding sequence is TGTGCCATCAGGAACAGGACGAGGAGAAATGACACTAACTATGGCTACACCTTC.

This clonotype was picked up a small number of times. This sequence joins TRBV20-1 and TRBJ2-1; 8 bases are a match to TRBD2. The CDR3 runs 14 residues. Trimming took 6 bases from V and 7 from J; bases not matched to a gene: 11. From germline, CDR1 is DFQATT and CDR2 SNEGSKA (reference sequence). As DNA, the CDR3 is TGCAGTGCGAGACGAGGGACTAGGTCAAATGAGCAGTTCTTC. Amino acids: CSARRGTRSNEQFF.

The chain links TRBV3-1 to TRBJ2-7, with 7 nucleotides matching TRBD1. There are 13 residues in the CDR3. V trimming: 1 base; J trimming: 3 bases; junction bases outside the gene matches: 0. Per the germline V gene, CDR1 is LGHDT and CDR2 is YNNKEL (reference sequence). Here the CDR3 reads CASSQGQGYEQYF. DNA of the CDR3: TGTGCCAGCAGCCAAGGACAGGGCTACGAGCAGTACTTC.

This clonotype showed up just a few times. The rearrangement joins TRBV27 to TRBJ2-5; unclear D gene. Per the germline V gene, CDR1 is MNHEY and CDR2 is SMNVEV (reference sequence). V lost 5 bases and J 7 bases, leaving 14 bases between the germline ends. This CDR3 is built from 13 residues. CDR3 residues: CASSPILHATQYF. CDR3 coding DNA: TGTGCCAGCAGTCCGATCCTCCACGCGACCCAGTACTTC.

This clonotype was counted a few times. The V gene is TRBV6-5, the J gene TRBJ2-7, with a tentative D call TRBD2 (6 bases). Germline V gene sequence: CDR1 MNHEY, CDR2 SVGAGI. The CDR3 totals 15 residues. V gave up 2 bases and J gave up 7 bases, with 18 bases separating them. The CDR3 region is CASSYAGSGSGEQYF. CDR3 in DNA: TGTGCCAGCAGTTACGCGGGAAGTGGGAGTGGAGAGCAGTACTTC.

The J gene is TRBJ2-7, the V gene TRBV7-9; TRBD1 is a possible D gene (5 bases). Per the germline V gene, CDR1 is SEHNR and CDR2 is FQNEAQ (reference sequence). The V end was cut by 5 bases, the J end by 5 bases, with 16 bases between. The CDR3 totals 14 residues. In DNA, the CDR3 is TGTGCCAGCAGCCGAAGTGCAGGGCCCCACGAGCAGTACTTC. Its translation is CASSRSAGPHEQYF.

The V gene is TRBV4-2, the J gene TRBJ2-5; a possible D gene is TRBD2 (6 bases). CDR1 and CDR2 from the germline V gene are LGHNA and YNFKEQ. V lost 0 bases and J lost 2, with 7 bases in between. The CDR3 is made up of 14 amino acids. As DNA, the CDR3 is TGTGCCAGCAGCCAAGAGACTAGACAAGAGACCCAGTACTTC. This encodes CASSQETRQETQYF.

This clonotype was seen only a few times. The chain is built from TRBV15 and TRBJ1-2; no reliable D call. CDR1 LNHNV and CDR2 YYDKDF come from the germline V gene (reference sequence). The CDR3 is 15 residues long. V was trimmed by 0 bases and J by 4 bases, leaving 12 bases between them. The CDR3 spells CATSRDLGEGYGYTF. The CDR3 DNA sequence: TGTGCCACCAGCAGAGATTTGGGTGAGGGCTATGGCTACACCTTC.

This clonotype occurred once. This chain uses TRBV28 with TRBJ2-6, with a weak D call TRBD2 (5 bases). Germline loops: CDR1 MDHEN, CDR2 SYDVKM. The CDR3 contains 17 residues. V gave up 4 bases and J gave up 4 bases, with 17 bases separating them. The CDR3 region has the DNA TGTGCCAGCAGTTATGGCGGACTGACTTCAGGGGCCAACGTCCTGACTTTC. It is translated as CASSYGGLTSGANVLTF.

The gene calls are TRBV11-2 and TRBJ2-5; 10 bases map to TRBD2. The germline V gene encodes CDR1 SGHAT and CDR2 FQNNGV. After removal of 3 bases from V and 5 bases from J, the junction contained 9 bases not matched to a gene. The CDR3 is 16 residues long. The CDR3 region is CASSLRLAGERETQYF. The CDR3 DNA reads TGTGCCAGCAGCTTGCGGCTAGCGGGGGAACGGGAGACCCAGTACTTC.

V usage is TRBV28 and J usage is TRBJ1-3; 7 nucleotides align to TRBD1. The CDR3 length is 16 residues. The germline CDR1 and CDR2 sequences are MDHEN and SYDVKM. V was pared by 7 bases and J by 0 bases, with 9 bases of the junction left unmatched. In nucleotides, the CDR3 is TGTGCCAGCAAACAGGGGAAATCTCGCTCTGGAAACACCATATATTTT. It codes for CASKQGKSRSGNTIYF.

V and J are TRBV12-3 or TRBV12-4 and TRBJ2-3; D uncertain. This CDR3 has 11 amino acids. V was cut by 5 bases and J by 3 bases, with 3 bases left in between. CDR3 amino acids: CASSQTDTQYF. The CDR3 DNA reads TGTGCCAGCAGTCAAACAGATACGCAGTATTTT.

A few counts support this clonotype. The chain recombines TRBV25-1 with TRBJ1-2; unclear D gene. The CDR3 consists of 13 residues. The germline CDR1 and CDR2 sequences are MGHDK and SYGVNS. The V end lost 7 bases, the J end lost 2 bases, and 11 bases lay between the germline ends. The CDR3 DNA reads TGTGCCAGCAACAACTGGGGAAACTATGGCTACACCTTC. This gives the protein CASNNWGNYGYTF.

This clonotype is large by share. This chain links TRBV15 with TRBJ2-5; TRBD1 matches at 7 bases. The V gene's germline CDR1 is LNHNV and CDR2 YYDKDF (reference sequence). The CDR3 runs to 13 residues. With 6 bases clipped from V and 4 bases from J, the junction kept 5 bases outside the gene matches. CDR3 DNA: TGTGCCACCAGGACGACAGGGCTAGAGACCCAGTACTTC. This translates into CATRTTGLETQYF. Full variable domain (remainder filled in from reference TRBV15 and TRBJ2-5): DAMVIQNPRYQVTQFGKPVTLSCSQTLNHNVMYWYQQKSSQAPKLLFHYYDKDFNNEADTPDNFQSRRPNTSFCFLDIRSPGLGDTAMYLCATRTTGLETQYFGPGTRLLVL.

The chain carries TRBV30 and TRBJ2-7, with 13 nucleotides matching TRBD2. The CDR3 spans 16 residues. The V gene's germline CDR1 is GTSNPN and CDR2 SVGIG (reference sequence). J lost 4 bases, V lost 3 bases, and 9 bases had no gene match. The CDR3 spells CAWSAPGTSGKYEQYF. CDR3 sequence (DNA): TGTGCCTGGAGCGCCCCCGGGACTAGCGGGAAGTACGAGCAGTACTTC.

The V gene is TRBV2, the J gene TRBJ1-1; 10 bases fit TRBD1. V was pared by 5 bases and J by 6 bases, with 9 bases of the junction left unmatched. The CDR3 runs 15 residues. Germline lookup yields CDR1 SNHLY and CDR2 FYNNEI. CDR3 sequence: CASSTSGTGVPEAFF. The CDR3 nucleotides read TGTGCCAGCAGTACTTCCGGGACAGGGGTGCCTGAAGCTTTCTTT.

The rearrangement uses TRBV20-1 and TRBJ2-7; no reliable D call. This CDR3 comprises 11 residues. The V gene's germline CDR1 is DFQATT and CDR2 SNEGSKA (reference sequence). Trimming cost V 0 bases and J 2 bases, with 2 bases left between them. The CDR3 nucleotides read TGCAGTGCTAGAGACCCCTACGAGCAGTACTTC. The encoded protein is CSARDPYEQYF.

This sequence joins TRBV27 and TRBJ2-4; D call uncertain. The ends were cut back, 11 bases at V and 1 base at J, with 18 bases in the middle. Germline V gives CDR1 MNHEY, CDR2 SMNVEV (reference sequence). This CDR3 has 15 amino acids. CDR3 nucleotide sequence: TGTGCCTCCCGGCCCTCCGTGGTTGCCAAAAACATTCAGTACTTC. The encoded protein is CASRPSVVAKNIQYF.

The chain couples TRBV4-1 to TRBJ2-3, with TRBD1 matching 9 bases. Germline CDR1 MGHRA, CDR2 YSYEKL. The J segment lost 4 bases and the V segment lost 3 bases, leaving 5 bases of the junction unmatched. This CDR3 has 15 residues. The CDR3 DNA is TGCGCCAGCAGCCAGTGGACAGGGGCGTCAGATACGCAGTATTTT. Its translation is CASSQWTGASDTQYF.

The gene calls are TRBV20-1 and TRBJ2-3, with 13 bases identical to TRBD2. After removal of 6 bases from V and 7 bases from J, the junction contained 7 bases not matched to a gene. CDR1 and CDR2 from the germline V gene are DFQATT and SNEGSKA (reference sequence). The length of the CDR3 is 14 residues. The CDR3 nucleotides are TGCAGTGCCGACACTAGCGGGAGGGCCTATACGCAGTATTTT. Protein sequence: CSADTSGRAYTQYF.

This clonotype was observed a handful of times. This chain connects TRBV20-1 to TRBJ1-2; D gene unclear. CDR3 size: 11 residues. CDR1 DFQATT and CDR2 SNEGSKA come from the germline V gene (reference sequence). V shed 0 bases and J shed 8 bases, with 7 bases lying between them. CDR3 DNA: TGCAGTGCTAGAGATACGAGGGGCTACACCTTC. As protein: CSARDTRGYTF.

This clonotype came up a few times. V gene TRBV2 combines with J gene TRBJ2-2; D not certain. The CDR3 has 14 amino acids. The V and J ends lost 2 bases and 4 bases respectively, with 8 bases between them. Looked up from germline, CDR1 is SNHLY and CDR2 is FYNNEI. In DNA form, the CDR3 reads TGTGCCAGCAGTGAACGGCTAAGCACCGGGGAGCTGTTTTTT. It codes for CASSERLSTGELFF.

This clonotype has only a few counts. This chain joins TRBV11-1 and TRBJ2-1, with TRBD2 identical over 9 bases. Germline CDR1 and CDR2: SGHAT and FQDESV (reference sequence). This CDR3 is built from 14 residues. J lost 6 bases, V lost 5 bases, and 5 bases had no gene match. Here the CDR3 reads CASSPGLASNEQFF. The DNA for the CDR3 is TGTGCCAGCAGCCCGGGACTAGCTTCCAATGAGCAGTTCTTC.

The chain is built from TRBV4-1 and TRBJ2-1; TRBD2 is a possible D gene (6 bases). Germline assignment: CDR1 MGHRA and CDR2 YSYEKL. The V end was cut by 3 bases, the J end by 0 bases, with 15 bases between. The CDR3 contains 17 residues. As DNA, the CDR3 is TGCGCCAGCAGCCAGGAGGGAGGTTCTCTCTCCTACAATGAGCAGTTCTTC. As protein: CASSQEGGSLSYNEQFF.

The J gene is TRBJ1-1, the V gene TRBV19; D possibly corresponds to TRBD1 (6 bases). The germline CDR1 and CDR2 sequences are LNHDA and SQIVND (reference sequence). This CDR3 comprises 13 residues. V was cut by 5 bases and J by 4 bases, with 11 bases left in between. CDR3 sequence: CASSATGTTEAFF. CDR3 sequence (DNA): TGTGCCAGTAGTGCTACAGGGACCACTGAAGCTTTCTTT. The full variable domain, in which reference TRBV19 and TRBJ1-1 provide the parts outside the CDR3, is DGGITQSPKYLFRKEGQNVTLSCEQNLNHDAMYWYRQDPGQGLRLIYYSQIVNDFQKGDIAEGYSVSREKKESFPLTVTSAQKNPTAFYLCASSATGTTEAFFGQGTRLTVV.